This is a list of T cell receptor beta chains from one sample in a study of shared clonotypes between healthy human individuals. The repertoire was sequenced with immunoSEQ multiplex PCR; TCRdb's copy has only in-frame clones and lacks some. The sample has 850,000 to 1,100,000 clones, 60% to 80% seen once. Sequencing was done on a sample of memory CD4+ T cells from PBMCs. The receptors were sampled from a man between 18 and 29 years old in good health. Some clones in this sample may be carry-over from other donors' samples. Both conserved end residues are trimmed from each CDR3.

v_gene	j_gene	CDR3aa
TRBV19	TRBJ2-5	ASSSGARGETQY
TRBV7-2	TRBJ2-5	ASSYAGETQY
TRBV5-6	TRBJ2-2	ASSLVSVPTGELF
TRBV29-1	TRBJ2-7	SVGKRTEQY
TRBV6-1	TRBJ1-1	ASARRGVTEAF
TRBV11-1	TRBJ2-7	ASSPETVSYEQY
TRBV11-2	.	ASSPGAEYEQY
TRBV27	TRBJ2-3	ASSPIGLAGVNADTQY
TRBV5-4	TRBJ1-2	ASSLAGTGNYGYT
TRBV11-2	TRBJ2-1	ASSLGGTSGREQF
TRBV7-6	TRBJ2-3	ASSLAVLGDTQY
TRBV11-1	TRBJ2-1	ASSQPGTSGLREQF
TRBV28	TRBJ2-3	ASSSPPSGWADTQY
TRBV7-2	TRBJ2-1	ASSPGTPGYNEQF
TRBV7-9	TRBJ2-1	ASSVLAEWYNEQF
TRBV5-6	TRBJ2-5	ASSLTGYQETQY
TRBV5-1	TRBJ2-5	ASSLEGGRETQY
TRBV10-3	TRBJ2-7	AISESLGPRSYNEQY
TRBV10-3	TRBJ2-7	AISEARSRYEQY
TRBV5-1	TRBJ1-5	ASSKEGSNQPQH
TRBV9	TRBJ2-5	ASSVGGASLQETQY
TRBV7-2	TRBJ2-5	ASSKGAEETQY
TRBV7-2	TRBJ1-2	ASSLRQGSDGYT
TRBV2	TRBJ1-4	ASSRQGPTNEKLF
TRBV19	TRBJ2-3	ASSIGLTWGDTQY
TRBV27	TRBJ2-1	ASSFTPQVYNEQF
TRBV7-4	TRBJ1-1	ASSLRQRSEAF
TRBV30	TRBJ1-5	AWSSPGQANQPQH
TRBV14	TRBJ1-2	ASSQVPDYGYT
TRBV5-1	TRBJ2-6	ASSLPSGANVLT
TRBV28	TRBJ1-2	ASSLGGGSYGYT
TRBV21-1	TRBJ2-7	ASSNRDYEQY
TRBV7-9	TRBJ1-1	ASSFSTGDKAF
TRBV7-3	TRBJ1-2	ASSTGQGDGYT
TRBV28	TRBJ1-2	ASSLSNYGYT
TRBV7-2	TRBJ1-2	ASSPRQGLDGYT
TRBV5-4	TRBJ1-2	ASSPDRELFYGYT
TRBV27	TRBJ1-2	ASSLLNPQGNYGYT
TRBV19	TRBJ1-1	ASSKAPWTGMNTEAF
TRBV10-3	TRBJ1-2	AISESMGGLNYGYT
TRBV2	TRBJ2-2	ASSEESTGELF
TRBV15	TRBJ1-4	ATSSGGMSWMGRINEKLF
TRBV28	TRBJ2-3	ASSSAGLAGDEGTDTQY
TRBV5-6	TRBJ1-3	ASRPTGPFSGNTIY
TRBV6-1	TRBJ2-7	ASSERVAGVIEQY